The 2 T cell receptor beta chains below all came from one sample that was sequenced in a study of human T cells and chemical hapten exposure. Time point meaning: pre-sensitization, week 0. Treatment in this sample: therapeutic diphenylcyclopropenone sensitization with weekly scalp DPC. TCRdb reanalysed the RACE reads using MiXCR and keeps one entry per CDR3 protein. There are roughly 380,000 distinct CDR3 sequences in the sample; more than 4.5% occur only once, and 2.5% to 3% lies in the top ten. The source was whole blood, collected in connection with sensitization to the hapten diphenylcyclopropenone (DPC). Receptor source: a woman aged 50 to 60 with alopecia areata. Some clones in this sample may be carry-over from other donors' samples.

The J gene is TRBJ2-3, the V gene TRBV7-9; a weak D match, TRBD1 (6 bases). This CDR3 region has 15 residues. In germline, CDR1 is SEHNR, CDR2 FQNEAQ (reference sequence). The V end was cut by 5 bases, the J end by 4 bases, with 16 bases between. CDR3 residues: CASSPVGAGPDTQYF. The CDR3, as DNA: TGTGCCAGCAGCCCCGTGGGGGCCGGCCCAGATACGCAGTATTTT.

This clonotype was observed a few times. J is TRBJ2-5 and V is TRBV19, with D uncertain. Germline CDR1 is LNHDA and CDR2 is SQIVND (reference sequence). V lost 3 bases to trimming and J lost 6 bases, with 11 bases between them. CDR3 length: 13 residues. CDR3 in DNA: TGTGCCAGTAGTATCAAGGGCCAGCAGACCCAGTACTTC. Protein: CASSIKGQQTQYF.